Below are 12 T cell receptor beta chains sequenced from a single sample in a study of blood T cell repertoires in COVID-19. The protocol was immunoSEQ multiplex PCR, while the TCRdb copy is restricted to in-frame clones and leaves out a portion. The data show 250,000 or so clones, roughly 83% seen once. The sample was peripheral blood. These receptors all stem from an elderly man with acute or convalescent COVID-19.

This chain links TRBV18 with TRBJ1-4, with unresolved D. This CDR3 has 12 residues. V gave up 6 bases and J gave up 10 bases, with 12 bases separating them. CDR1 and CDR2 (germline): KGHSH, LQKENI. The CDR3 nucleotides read TGTGCCAGCTCCCAGGATGAGGGAAAACTGTTTTTT. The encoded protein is CASSQDEGKLFF.

The CDR3 spells CAWSLDRGRGVSNQPQHF. The CDR3 nucleotides are TGTGCCTGGAGCCTGGACAGGGGGCGCGGGGTAAGCAATCAGCCCCAGCATTTT. J is TRBJ1-5 and V is TRBV30, with 11 bases fitting TRBD1. The trim removed 3 bases at V and 1 base at J, leaving 11 bases unmatched. Germline V gives CDR1 GTSNPN, CDR2 SVGIG (reference sequence). This CDR3 has 18 residues. Full variable domain (outside the CDR3, taken from reference TRBV30 and TRBJ1-5): SQTIHQWPATLVQPVGSPLSLECTVEGTSNPNLYWYRQAAGRGLQLLFYSVGIGQISSEVPQNLSASRPQDRQFILSSKKLLLSDSGFYLCAWSLDRGRGVSNQPQHFGDGTRLSIL.

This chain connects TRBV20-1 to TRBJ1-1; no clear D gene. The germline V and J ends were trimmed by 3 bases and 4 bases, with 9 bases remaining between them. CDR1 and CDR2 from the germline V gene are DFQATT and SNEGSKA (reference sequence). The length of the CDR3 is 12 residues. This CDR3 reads CSASMLTTEAFF. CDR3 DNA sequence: TGCAGTGCTAGTATGCTAACCACTGAAGCTTTCTTT.

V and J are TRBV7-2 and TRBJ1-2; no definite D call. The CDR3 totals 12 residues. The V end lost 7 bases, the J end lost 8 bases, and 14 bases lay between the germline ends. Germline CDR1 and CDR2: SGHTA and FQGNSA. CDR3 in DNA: TGTGCCAGCACCCCTGGAGAATGGGGCTACACCTTC. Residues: CASTPGEWGYTF.

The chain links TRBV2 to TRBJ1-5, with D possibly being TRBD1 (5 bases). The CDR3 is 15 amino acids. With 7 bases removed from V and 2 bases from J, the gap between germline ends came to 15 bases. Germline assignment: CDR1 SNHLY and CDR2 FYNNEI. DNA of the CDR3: TGTGCCAGCAAATTGGGCACGGGGGGCAATCAGCCCCAGCATTTT. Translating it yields CASKLGTGGNQPQHF. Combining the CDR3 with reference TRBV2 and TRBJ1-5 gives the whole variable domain EPEVTQTPSHQVTQMGQEVILRCVPISNHLYFYWYRQILGQKVEFLVSFYNNEISEKSEIFDDQFSVERPDGSNFTLKIRSTKLEDSAMYFCASKLGTGGNQPQHFGDGTRLSIL.

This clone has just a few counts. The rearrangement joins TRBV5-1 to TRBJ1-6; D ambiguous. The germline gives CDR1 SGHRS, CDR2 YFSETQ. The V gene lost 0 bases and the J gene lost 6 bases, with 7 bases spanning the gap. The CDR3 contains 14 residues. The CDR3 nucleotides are TGCGCCAGCAGCTTGGAAGCCGGTAATTCACCCCTCCACTTT. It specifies CASSLEAGNSPLHF.

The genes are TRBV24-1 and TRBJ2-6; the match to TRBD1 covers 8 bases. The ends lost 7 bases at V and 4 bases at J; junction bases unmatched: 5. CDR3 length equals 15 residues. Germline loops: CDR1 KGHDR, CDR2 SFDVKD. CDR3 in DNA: TGTGCCACCAGCTCAGGGGGCGTCGGGGCCAACGTCCTGACTTTC. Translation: CATSSGGVGANVLTF.

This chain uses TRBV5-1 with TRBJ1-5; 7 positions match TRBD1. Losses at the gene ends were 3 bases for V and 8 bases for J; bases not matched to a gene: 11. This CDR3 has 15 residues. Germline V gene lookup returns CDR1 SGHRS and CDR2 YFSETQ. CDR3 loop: CASSWRGTAAEPQHF. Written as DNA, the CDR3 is TGCGCCAGCAGCTGGAGGGGGACAGCGGCAGAGCCCCAGCATTTT.

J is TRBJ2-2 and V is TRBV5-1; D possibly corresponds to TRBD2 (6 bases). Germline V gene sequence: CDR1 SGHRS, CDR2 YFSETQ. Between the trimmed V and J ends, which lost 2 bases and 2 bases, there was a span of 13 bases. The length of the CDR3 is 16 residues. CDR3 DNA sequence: TGCGCCAGCAGCTTCATGGGACTGATAAACACCGGGGAGCTGTTTTTT. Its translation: CASSFMGLINTGELFF.

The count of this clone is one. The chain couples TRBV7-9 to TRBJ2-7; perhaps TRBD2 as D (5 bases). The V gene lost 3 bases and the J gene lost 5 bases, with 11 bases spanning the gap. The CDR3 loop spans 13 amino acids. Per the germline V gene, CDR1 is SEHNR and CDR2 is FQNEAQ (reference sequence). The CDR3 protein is CASSFGRYNEQYF. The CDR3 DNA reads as TGTGCCAGCAGCTTTGGGAGATACAACGAGCAGTACTTC.

The CDR3 spells CASSESRWPQHF. DNA for the CDR3: TGCGCCAGCAGTGAGTCGCGATGGCCCCAGCATTTT. This chain uses TRBV10-2 with TRBJ1-5; D is undetermined. This CDR3 comprises 12 residues. Germline lookup yields CDR1 WSHSY and CDR2 SAAADI. The germline V and J ends were trimmed by 0 bases and 9 bases, with 6 bases remaining between them.

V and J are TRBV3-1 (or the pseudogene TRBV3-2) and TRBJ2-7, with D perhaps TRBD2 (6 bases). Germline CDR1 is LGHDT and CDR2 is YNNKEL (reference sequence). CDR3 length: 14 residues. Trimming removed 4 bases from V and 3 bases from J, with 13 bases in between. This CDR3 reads CASSPRAGRYEQYF. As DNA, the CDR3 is TGTGCCAGCAGCCCTAGAGCGGGCCGCTACGAGCAGTACTTC.